This TCR beta chain derives from a study of blood T cell repertoires in COVID-19. The CDR3 is 14 residues long. Germline V lookup: CDR1 SGHTA, CDR2 FQGNSA. V lost 1 base and J 8 bases, leaving 11 bases between the germline ends. In the authors' methods: Amplification of reference gene primers was used by the study to estimate nucleated cell counts. Assay: immunoSEQ multiplex PCR; the TCRdb copy retains only in-frame clones and omits some. The V and J calls and clone size are taken from that table; D and trimming were inferred from the DNA. The data hold a few hundred thousand clones, with approximately 86% observed a single time.

This receptor was identified in a middle-aged man who had recovered from COVID-19. The V and J genes are TRBV7-2 and TRBJ1-4; no clear D. Specimen: peripheral blood. CDR3 region: CASSLGLVGEKLFF. CDR3 nucleotides: TGTGCCAGCAGCTTAGGACTAGTGGGAGAAAAACTGTTTTTT. The full variable domain, its missing parts supplied by reference TRBV7-2 and TRBJ1-4, is GAGVSQSPSNKVTEKGKDVELRCDPISGHTALYWYRQSLGQGLEFLIYFQGNSAPDKSGLPSDRFSAERTGGSVSTLTIQRTQQEDSAVYLCASSLGLVGEKLFFGSGTQLSVL.